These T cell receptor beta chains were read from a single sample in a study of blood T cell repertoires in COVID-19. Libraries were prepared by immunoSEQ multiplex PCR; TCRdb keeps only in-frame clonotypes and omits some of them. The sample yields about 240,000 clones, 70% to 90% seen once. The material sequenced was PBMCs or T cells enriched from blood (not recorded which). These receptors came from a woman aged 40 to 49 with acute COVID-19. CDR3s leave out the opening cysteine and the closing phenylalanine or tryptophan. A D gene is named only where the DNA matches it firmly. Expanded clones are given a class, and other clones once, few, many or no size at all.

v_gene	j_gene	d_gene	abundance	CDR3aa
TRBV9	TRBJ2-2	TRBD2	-	ASSTSGITGELF
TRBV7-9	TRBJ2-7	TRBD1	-	ASSFQLPGQVPSYEQY
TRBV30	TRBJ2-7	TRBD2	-	AWGLADIYEQY
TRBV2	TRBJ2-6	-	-	ASSERFGQLYPGANVLT
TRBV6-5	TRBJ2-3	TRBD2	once	ATSKREGSTDTQY
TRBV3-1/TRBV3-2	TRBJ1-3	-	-	ATSPGSSSGNTIY
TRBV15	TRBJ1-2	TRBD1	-	ATRTGGS
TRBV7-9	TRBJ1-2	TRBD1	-	ASSFPTGNYGYT
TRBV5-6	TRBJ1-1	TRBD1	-	ASSSKLDRLNTEAF
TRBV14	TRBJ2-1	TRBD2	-	ASSQVGTRPYNEQF
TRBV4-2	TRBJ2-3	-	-	ASSQGGGTDTQY
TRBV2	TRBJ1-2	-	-	ASSNRYYGYT
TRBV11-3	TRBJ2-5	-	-	ASSPILAGETQY
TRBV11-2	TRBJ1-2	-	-	ASSLTGVVYGYT
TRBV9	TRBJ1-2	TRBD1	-	ASSTVGQGLLDYGYT
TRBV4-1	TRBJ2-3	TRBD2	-	ASSQDPRLAGTDTQY
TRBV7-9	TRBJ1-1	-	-	ASSNLGGVNTEAF
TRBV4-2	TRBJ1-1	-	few	ASSQEVSRGNTEAF
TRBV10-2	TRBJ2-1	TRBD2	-	ASSGTSGRALDNEQF
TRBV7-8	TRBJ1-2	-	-	ASSLDSSNYGYT
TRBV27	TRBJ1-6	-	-	ASSNHGSSPLH
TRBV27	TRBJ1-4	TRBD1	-	ASSYRGGNEKLF